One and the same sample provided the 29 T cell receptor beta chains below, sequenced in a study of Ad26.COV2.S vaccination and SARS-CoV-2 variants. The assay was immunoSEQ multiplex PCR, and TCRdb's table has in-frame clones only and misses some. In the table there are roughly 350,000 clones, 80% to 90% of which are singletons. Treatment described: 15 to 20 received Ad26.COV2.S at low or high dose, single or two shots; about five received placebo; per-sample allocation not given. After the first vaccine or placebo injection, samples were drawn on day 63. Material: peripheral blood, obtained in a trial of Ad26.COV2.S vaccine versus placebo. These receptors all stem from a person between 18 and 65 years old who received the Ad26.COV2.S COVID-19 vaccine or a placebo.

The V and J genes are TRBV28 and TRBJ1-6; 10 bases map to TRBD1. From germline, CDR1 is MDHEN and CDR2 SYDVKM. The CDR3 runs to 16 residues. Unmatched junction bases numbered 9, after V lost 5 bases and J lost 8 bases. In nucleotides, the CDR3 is TGTGCCAGCAGTACACCGGGACAGGGGTTCCATTCACCCCTCCACTTT. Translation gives CASSTPGQGFHSPLHF.

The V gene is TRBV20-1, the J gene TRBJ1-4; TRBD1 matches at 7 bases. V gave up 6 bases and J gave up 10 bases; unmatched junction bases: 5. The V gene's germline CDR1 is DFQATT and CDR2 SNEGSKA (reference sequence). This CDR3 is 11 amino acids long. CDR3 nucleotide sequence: TGCAGTGCAGACAACAGGGGAAAACTGTTTTTT. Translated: CSADNRGKLFF.

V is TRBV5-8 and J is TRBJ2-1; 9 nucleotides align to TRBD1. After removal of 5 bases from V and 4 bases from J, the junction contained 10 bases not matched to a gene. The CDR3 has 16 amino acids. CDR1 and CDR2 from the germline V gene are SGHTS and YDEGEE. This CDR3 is CASSLPGQGSYNEQFF. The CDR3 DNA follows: TGTGCCAGCAGTTTGCCGGGACAGGGATCTTACAATGAGCAGTTCTTC.

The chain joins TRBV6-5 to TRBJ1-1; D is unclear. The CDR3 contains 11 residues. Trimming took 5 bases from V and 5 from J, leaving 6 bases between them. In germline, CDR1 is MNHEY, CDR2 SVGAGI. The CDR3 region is CASSTGTEAFF. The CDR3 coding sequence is TGTGCCAGCAGTACCGGGACTGAAGCTTTCTTT.

In DNA, the CDR3 is TGTGCCAGCAGTGAAGGGGCGGGGGACACCTACGAGCAGTACTTC. Amino acids: CASSEGAGDTYEQYF. This rearrangement joins TRBV6-1 to TRBJ2-7, with D possibly being TRBD2 (7 bases). Trimming removed 1 base at V and 2 bases at J, with 12 bases between. Germline CDR1 is MNHNS and CDR2 is SASEGT. CDR3 length equals 15 residues.

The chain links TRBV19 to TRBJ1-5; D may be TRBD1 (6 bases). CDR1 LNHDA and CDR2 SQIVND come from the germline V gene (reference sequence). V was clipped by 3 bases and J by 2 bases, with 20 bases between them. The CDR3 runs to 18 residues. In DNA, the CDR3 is TGTGCCAGTAGTATTTATTCAGGGGTCACTGTGGGCAATCAGCCCCAGCATTTT. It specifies CASSIYSGVTVGNQPQHF.

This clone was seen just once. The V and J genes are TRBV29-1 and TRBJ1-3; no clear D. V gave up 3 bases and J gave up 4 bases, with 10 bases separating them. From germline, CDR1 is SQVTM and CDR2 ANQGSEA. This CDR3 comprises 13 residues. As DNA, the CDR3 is TGCAGCGTTGAGTTGGGGAAAGGAAACACCATATATTTT. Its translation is CSVELGKGNTIYF.

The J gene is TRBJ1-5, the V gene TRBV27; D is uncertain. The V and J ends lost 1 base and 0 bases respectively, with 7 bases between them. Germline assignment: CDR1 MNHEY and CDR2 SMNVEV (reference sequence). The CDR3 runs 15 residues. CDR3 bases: TGTGCCAGCAGTTTATTTTGGAGTAGCAATCAGCCCCAGCATTTT. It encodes CASSLFWSSNQPQHF.

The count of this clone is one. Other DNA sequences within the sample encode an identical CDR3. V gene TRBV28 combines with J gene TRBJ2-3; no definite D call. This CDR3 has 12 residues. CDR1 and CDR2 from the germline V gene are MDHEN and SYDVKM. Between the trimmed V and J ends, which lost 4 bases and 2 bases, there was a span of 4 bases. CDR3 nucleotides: TGTGCCAGCAGTTCCCTCACAGATACGCAGTATTTT. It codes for CASSSLTDTQYF.

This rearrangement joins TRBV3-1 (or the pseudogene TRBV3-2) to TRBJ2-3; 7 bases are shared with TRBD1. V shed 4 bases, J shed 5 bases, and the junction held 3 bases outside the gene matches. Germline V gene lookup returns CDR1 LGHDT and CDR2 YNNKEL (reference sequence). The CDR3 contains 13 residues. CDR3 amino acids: CASSRNRGDTQYF. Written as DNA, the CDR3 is TGTGCCAGCAGCCGAAACAGGGGAGATACGCAGTATTTT.

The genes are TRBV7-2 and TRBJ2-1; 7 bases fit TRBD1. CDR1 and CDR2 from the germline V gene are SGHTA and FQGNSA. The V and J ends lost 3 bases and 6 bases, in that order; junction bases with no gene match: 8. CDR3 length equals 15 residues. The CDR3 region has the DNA TGTGCCAGCAGCTTGACAGGGAATGGGGCCAATGAGCAGTTCTTC. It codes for CASSLTGNGANEQFF.

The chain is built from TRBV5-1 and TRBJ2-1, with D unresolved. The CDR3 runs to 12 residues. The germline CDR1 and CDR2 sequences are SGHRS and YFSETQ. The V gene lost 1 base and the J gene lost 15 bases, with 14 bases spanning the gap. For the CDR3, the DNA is TGCGCCAGCAGCTTGATTTCGGCCTGTCCGTTCTTC. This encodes CASSLISACPFF.

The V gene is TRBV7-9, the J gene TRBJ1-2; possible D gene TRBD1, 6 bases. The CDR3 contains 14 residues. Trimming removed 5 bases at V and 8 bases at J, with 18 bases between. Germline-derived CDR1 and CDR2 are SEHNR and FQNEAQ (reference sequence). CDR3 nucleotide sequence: TGTGCCAGCAGCCCCATGACAGGATCGATGGGCTACACCTTC. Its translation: CASSPMTGSMGYTF.

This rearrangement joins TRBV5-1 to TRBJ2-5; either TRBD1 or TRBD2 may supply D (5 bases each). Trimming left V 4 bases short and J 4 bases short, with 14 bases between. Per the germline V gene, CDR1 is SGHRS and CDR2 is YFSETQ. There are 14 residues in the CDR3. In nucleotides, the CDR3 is TGCGCCAGCAGCCGAGGGGAGAAGGGAGAGACCCAGTACTTC. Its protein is CASSRGEKGETQYF.

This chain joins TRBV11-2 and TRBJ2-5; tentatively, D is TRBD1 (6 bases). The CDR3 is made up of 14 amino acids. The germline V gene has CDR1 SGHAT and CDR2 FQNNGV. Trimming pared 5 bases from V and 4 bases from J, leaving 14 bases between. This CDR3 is CASSLRGVGETQYF. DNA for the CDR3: TGTGCCAGCAGCCTCAGGGGAGTTGGAGAGACCCAGTACTTC. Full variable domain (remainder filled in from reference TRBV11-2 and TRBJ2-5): EAGVAQSPRYKIIEKRQSVAFWCNPISGHATLYWYQQILGQGPKLLIQFQNNGVVDDSQLPKDRFSAERLKGVDSTLKIQPAKLEDSAVYLCASSLRGVGETQYFGPGTRLLVL.

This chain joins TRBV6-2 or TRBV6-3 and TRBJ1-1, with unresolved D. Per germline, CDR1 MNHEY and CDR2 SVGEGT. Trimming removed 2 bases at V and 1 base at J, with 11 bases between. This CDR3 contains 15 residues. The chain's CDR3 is CASSYRSVPNTEAFF. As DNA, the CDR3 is TGTGCCAGCAGTTACCGCTCGGTCCCGAACACTGAAGCTTTCTTT.

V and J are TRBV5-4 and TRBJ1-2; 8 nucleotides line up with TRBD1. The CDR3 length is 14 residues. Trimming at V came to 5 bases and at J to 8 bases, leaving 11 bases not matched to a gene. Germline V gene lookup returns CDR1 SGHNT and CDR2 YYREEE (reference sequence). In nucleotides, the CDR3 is TGTGCCAGCAGGATGTGGACAGGGTCGATCGGCTACACCTTC. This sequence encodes CASRMWTGSIGYTF.

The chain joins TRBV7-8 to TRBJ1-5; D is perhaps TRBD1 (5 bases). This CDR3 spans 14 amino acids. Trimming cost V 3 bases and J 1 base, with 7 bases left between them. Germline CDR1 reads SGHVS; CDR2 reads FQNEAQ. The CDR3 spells CASSFPGSNQPQHF. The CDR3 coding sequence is TGTGCCAGCAGCTTCCCAGGGAGCAATCAGCCCCAGCATTTT.

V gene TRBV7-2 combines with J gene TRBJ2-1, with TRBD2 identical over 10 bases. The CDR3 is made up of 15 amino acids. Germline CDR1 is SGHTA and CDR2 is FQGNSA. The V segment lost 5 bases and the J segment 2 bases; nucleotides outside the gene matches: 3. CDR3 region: CASSQTSGAYNEQFF. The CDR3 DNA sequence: TGTGCCAGCAGCCAAACTAGCGGGGCCTACAATGAGCAGTTCTTC.

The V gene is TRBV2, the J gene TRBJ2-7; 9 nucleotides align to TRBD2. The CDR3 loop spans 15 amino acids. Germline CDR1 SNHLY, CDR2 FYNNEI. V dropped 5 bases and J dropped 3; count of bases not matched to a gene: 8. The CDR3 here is CASSPIAGDSYEQYF. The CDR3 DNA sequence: TGTGCCAGCAGTCCGATAGCGGGAGATAGCTACGAGCAGTACTTC.

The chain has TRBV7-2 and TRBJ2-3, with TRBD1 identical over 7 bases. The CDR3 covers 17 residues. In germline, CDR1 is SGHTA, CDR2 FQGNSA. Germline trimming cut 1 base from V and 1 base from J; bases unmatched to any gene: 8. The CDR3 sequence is CASSLGPEGTGTDTQYF. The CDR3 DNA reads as TGTGCCAGCAGCTTAGGCCCCGAGGGGACAGGCACAGATACGCAGTATTTT.

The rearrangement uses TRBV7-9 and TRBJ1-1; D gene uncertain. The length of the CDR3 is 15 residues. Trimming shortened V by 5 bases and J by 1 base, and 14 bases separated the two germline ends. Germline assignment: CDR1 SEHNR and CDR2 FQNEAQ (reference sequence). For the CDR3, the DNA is TGTGCCAGCAGCCGAGCCGCCAGGACGAACACTGAAGCTTTCTTT. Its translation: CASSRAARTNTEAFF. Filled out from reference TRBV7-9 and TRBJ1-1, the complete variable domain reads DTGVSQNPRHKITKRGQNVTFRCDPISEHNRLYWYRQTLGQGPEFLTYFQNEAQLEKSRLLSDRFSAERPKGSFSTLEIQRTEQGDSAMYLCASSRAARTNTEAFFGQGTRLTVV.

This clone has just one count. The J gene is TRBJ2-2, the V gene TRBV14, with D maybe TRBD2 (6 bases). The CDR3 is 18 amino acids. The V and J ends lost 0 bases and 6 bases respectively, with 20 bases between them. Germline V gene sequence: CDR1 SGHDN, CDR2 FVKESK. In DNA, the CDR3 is TGTGCCAGCAGCCAAGAGGGGACTTTGAAGGGCCCCGCCGGGGAGCTGTTTTTT. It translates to CASSQEGTLKGPAGELFF. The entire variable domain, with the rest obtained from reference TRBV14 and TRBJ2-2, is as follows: EAGVTQFPSHSVIEKGQTVTLRCDPISGHDNLYWYRRVMGKEIKFLLHFVKESKQDESGMPNNRFLAERTGGTYSTLKVQPAELEDSGVYFCASSQEGTLKGPAGELFFGEGSRLTVL.

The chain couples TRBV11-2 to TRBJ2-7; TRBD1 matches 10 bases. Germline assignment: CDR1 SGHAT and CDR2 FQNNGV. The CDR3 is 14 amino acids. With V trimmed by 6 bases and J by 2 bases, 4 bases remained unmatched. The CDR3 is CASSAGTGAYEQYF. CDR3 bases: TGTGCCAGCAGTGCCGGGACAGGGGCCTACGAGCAGTACTTC.

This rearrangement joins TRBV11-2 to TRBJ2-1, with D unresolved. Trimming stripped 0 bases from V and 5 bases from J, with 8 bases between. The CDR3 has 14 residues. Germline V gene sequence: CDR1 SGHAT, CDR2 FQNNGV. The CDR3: CASSLDRFNNEQFF. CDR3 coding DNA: TGTGCCAGCAGCTTAGATCGATTTAACAATGAGCAGTTCTTC.

The CDR3 coding sequence is TGTGCCATCAGTGGTACAGGGGAAGGAGAGACCCAGTACTTC. This codes for CAISGTGEGETQYF. The chain is built from TRBV10-3 and TRBJ2-5; 7 bases line up with TRBD1. The CDR3 sequence is 14 residues long. V was pared by 4 bases and J by 4 bases, with 6 bases of the junction left unmatched. In germline, CDR1 is ENHRY, CDR2 SYGVKD.

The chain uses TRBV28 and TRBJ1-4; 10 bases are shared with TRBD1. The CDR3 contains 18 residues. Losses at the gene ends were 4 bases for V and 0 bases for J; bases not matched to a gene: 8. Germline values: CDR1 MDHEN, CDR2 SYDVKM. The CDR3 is CASSSWDRGGATNEKLFF. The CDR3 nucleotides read TGTGCCAGCAGTTCGTGGGACAGGGGTGGTGCAACTAATGAAAAACTGTTTTTT.

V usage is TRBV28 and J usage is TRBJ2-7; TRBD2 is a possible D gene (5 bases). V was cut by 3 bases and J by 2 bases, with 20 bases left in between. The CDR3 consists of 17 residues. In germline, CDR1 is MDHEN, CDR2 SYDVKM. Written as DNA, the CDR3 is TGTGCCAGCAGTTTCCCATGGACGGGGAAGTCGACCTACGAGCAGTACTTC. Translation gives CASSFPWTGKSTYEQYF.

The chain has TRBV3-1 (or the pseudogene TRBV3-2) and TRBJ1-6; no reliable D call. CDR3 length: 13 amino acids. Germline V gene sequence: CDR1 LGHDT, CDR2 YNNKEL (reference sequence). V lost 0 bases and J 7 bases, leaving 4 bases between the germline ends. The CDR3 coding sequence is TGTGCCAGCAGCCAAGATCTCAATTCACCCCTCCACTTT. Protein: CASSQDLNSPLHF.